A single sample gave rise to the 10 T cell receptor beta chains below, sequenced in a study of blood T cell repertoires in COVID-19. Using immunoSEQ multiplex PCR, the repertoire was profiled, and TCRdb retains in-frame clones only, with some absent. The sample holds fewer than 35,000 clones, approximately 90% seen once. Sequenced input: peripheral blood. Receptors originate from a man in his fifties or sixties with acute or convalescent COVID-19.

The V gene is TRBV5-1, the J gene TRBJ1-1; TRBD1 might be the D (6 bases). The CDR3 sequence is 14 residues long. The germline V gene has CDR1 SGHRS and CDR2 YFSETQ. V was trimmed by 2 bases and J by 4 bases, leaving 12 bases between them. CDR3 nucleotide sequence: TGCGCCAGCAGCTTACAGGGATCGGGCACTGAAGCTTTCTTT. Amino acid sequence: CASSLQGSGTEAFF.

This chain uses TRBV4-1 with TRBJ1-4; 7 nucleotides agree with TRBD1. The germline CDR1 and CDR2 sequences are MGHRA and YSYEKL. This CDR3 is built from 16 residues. The V and J ends lost 0 bases and 3 bases, in that order; junction bases with no gene match: 4. CDR3 residues: CASSQEGGRSNEKLFF. For the CDR3, the DNA is TGCGCCAGCAGCCAAGAAGGGGGCCGGTCTAATGAAAAACTGTTTTTT.

The chain carries TRBV6-6 and TRBJ2-7; D ambiguous. CDR1 is MNHNY, CDR2 SVGAGI, per germline (reference sequence). CDR3 size: 11 residues. The ends were cut back, 10 bases at V and 5 bases at J, with 12 bases in the middle. This chain's CDR3 is CATGFSNEQYF. The CDR3 nucleotides read TGTGCCACGGGTTTTTCCAACGAGCAGTACTTC.

The V call is TRBV4-1, the J call TRBJ2-3, with 12 nucleotides matching TRBD2. The CDR3 is 15 amino acids. Trimming cost V 5 bases and J 2 bases; bases outside gene matches: 2. Germline V CDR1 and CDR2: MGHRA, YSYEKL. This CDR3 is CASSGLAGNTDTQYF. CDR3 sequence (DNA): TGCGCCAGCAGCGGACTAGCGGGAAACACAGATACGCAGTATTTT.

The chain couples TRBV24-1 to TRBJ1-2, with D unclear. V was pared by 4 bases and J by 9 bases, with 20 bases between. The CDR3 is 15 amino acids. Per germline, CDR1 KGHDR and CDR2 SFDVKD. CDR3 sequence (DNA): TGTGCCACCAGTGAGTTACGTAAGGCAGGATGGAGCTACACCTTC. This encodes CATSELRKAGWSYTF.

The chain combines TRBV5-4 with TRBJ2-5; 7 nucleotides line up with TRBD2. The CDR3 runs 14 residues. Unmatched junction bases numbered 6, after V lost 3 bases and J lost 4 bases. Germline assignment: CDR1 SGHNT and CDR2 YYREEE (reference sequence). The CDR3 DNA is TGTGCCAGCAGCTCCGGGACTATCCTAGAGACCCAGTACTTC. This gives the protein CASSSGTILETQYF.

V usage is TRBV3-1 (or the pseudogene TRBV3-2) and J usage is TRBJ1-3; D ambiguous. With 5 bases removed from V and 6 bases from J, the gap between germline ends came to 17 bases. CDR3 length equals 15 residues. The germline V gene encodes CDR1 LGHDT and CDR2 YNNKEL (reference sequence). The CDR3 DNA is TGTGCCAGCAGCACGATCTCGGGGTCGGAAAACACCATATATTTT. Amino acids: CASSTISGSENTIYF.

V usage is TRBV11-1 and J usage is TRBJ2-7, with D uncertain. This CDR3 is built from 14 residues. Trimming removed 0 bases at V and 2 bases at J, with 8 bases between. Germline V gene sequence: CDR1 SGHAT, CDR2 FQDESV (reference sequence). The CDR3 region is CASSLAEITYEQYV. Here the CDR3 DNA reads TGTGCCAGCAGCTTAGCCGAGATTACCTACGAGCAGTACGTC.

The V call is TRBV18, the J call TRBJ1-5; D may be TRBD1 (6 bases). Germline CDR1 is KGHSH and CDR2 is LQKENI. This CDR3 region has 17 residues. V lost 6 bases and J 1 base, leaving 19 bases between the germline ends. The CDR3 region is CASSHLGGARSNQPQHF. As DNA, the CDR3 is TGTGCCAGCTCCCACCTAGGGGGGGCCCGGAGCAATCAGCCCCAGCATTTT. The full variable domain, with the rest looked up from reference TRBV18 and TRBJ1-5, is NAGVMQNPRHLVRRRGQEARLRCSPMKGHSHVYWYRQLPEEGLKFMVYLQKENIIDESGMPKERFSAEFPKEGPSILRIQQVVRGDSAAYFCASSHLGGARSNQPQHFGDGTRLSIL.

The chain has TRBV6-1 and TRBJ1-3, with D hard to call. V gave up 2 bases and J gave up 4 bases, with 12 bases separating them. The CDR3 has 15 amino acids. The germline V gene encodes CDR1 MNHNS and CDR2 SASEGT. The chain's CDR3 is CASSEFAAQGNTIYF. As DNA, the CDR3 is TGTGCCAGCAGTGAATTCGCTGCTCAGGGAAACACCATATATTTT.